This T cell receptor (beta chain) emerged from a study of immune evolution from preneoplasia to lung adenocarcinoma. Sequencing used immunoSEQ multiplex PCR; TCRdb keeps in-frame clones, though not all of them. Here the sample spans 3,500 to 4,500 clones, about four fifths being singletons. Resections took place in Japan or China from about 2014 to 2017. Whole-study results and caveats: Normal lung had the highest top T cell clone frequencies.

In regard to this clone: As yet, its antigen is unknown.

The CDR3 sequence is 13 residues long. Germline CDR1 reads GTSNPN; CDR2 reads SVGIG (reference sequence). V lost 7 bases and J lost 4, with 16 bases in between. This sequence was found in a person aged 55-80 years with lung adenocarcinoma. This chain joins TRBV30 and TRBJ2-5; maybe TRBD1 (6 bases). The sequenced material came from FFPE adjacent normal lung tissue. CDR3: CASSRQGLETQYF. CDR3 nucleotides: TGTGCCTCGTCCCGGCAGGGGTTAGAGACCCAGTACTTC.